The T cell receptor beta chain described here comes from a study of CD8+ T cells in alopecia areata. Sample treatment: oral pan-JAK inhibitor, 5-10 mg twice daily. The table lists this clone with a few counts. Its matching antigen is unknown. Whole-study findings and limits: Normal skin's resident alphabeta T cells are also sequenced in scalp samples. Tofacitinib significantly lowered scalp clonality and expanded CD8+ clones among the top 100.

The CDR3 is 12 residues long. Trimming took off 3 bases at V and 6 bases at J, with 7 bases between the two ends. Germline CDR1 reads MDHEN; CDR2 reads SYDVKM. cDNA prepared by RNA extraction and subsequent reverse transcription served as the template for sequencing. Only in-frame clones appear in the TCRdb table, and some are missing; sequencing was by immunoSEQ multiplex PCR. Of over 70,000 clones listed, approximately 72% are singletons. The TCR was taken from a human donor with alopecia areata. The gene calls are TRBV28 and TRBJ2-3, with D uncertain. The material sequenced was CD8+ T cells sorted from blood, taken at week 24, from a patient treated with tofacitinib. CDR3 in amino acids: CASSLDSDTQYF. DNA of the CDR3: TGTGCCAGCAGTTTGGATAGTGATACGCAGTATTTT.